This record covers a single T cell receptor (beta chain). There is no known antigen for this receptor. Per-base quality was not reported, and no clone a single base away is much larger than it. TCRbeta CDR3 regions were amplified from genomic DNA using the immunoSEQ Assay, a bias-controlled multiplex PCR. Per the authors' processing: The number of nucleated cells in each sample was estimated from the amplification of reference gene primers within the assay. To quantify the absolute abundance of each unique TCRbeta CDR3 rearrangement, sequence reads were collapsed and filtered. Productive Simpson clonality was computed per sample as the square root of Simpson's diversity index over productive rearrangements. TCRdb's version of the immuneACCESS table is confined to in-frame rearrangements and falls short of the full clone set. An unresolved V gene accounts for under half of the shortfall where checked; the remainder is of unknown origin. V, J and clone size reflect that table, while D and trimming were determined from the DNA. This sample is represented by some 97,000 clones; roughly 92% of them were singletons. The ten largest clonotypes hold around 6% of the sample.

Each collaborating institution followed its own protocols to collect whole blood in K2EDTA tubes. For TCRbeta analysis, collaborator samples were shipped as frozen whole blood, as isolated PBMCs, or as DNA extracted from either sample type. The sample is drawn from a study of blood T cell repertoires in COVID-19 (dated by TCRdb to the early 2020s). Context from the whole study: Collaborator samples came from the United States, Italy and Spain and covered acute and convalescent phases of COVID-19. The prospective study material was composed of cDNA or gDNA derived from T cells, B-cell-depleted T cells, or PBMCs. Deeply sampled blood TCRbeta repertoires from subjects exposed to, actively infected with, or recovered from COVID-19 were included in the dataset. The repertoires were made available in a free public database intended to serve as a resource for research on the immune response to SARS-CoV-2. Samples were obtained from the ongoing ImmuneRACE study (first 160 participants) and from over 1,000 subjects provided by 6 global collaborators. Nearly every sample came with metadata listing a de-identified subject ID, COVID-19 status, age in years and sex. Where available, HLA class I and class II types were obtained from metadata supplied by the sample provider rather than from assay-based typing.

The full study reports these points: The quantity of clinical and demographic metadata differed by source and by participant and was supplied without curation.

Its CDR3 holds 11 amino acids, cysteine through phenylalanine. Only the CDR3 DNA stays, 33 bases, in frame from base 1. The germline V gene (reference sequence) provides CDR1 DFQATT and CDR2 SNEGSKA. At the junction V is shortened by 3 bases and J by 5 bases, with 7 bases in between. The V and J segments used are TRBV20-1 and TRBJ1-2; a tentative D match to TRBD1 spans 5 bases. This TCR derives from a man between 65 and 80 years old with acute or convalescent COVID-19. Sequenced material: peripheral blood. The encoded CDR3 is CSAREGYGYTF. The nucleotide sequence is TGCAGTGCTAGGGAGGGGTATGGCTACACCTTC.